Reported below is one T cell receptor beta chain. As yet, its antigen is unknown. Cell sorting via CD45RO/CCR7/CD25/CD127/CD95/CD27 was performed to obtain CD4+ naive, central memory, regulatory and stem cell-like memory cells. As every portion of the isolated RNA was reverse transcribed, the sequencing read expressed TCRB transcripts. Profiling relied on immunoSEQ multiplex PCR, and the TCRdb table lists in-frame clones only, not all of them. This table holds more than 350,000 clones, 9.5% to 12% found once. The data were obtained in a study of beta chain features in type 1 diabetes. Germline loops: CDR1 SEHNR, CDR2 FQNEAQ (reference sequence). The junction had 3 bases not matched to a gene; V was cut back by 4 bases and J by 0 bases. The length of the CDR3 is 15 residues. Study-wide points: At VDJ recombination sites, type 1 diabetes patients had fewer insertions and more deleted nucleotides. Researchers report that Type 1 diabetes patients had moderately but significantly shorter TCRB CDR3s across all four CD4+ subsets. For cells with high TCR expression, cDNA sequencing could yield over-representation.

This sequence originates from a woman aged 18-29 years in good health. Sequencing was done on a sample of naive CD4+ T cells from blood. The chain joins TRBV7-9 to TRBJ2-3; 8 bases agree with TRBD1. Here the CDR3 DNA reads TGTGCCAGCAGCTCCCAGGGGGCGAGCACAGATACGCAGTATTTT. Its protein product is CASSSQGASTDTQYF.